This is a list of T cell receptor beta chains from one sample in a study of technical replicates of blood from a few donors. Clones were read by immunoSEQ multiplex PCR, and TCRdb kept only the in-frame ones, dropping some. This sample has about 66,000 clones, with 70% to 90% found just once. The sequenced sample consisted of PBMCs. Every receptor here comes from a human donor in good health. Some clones in this sample may be carry-over from other donors' samples. The CDR3 runs from the conserved cysteine through the conserved F or W. D genes are given only for firm matches. Not all rows give a size; the values are once, few, many and, for expanded clones, a class.

abundance	j_gene	d_gene	v_gene	CDR3aa	CDR3nt
NA	TRBJ2-5	TRBD2	TRBV7-6	CASSQNSGGTQETQYF	TGTGCCAGCAGCCAAAATAGCGGGGGGACCCAAGAGACCCAGTACTTC
once	TRBJ1-4	NA	TRBV9	CASSVGTANEKLFF	TGTGCCAGCAGCGTAGGGACAGCAAATGAAAAACTGTTTTTT
NA	TRBJ1-2	TRBD1	TRBV29-1	CSGTGFDYGYTF	TGCAGCGGGACAGGTTTTGACTATGGCTACACCTTC
NA	TRBJ1-5	NA	TRBV7-2	CASSLVATIFQPQHF	TGTGCCAGCAGCTTAGTAGCCACGATTTTTCAGCCCCAGCATTTT
NA	TRBJ2-1	TRBD1	TRBV5-1	CASSRDRHNEQFF	TGCGCCAGCAGCAGGGACAGGCACAATGAGCAGTTCTTC
NA	TRBJ1-2	NA	TRBV30	CAWSTGNYGYTF	TGTGCCTGGAGTACAGGCAACTATGGCTACACCTTC
NA	TRBJ2-3	TRBD2	TRBV5-4	CASRLRLAGTDTQYF	TGTGCCAGCAGACTTAGACTAGCGGGCACAGATACGCAGTATTTT
NA	TRBJ2-7	NA	TRBV2	CASKGLNEQYF	TGTGCCAGCAAGGGGCTAAACGAGCAGTACTTC
NA	TRBJ2-7	TRBD1	TRBV5-1	CASSWKTGGGNEQYF	TGCGCCAGCAGTTGGAAGACAGGGGGCGGAAACGAGCAGTACTTC
few	TRBJ2-5	NA	TRBV7-9	CASSYGSSETQYF	TGTGCCAGCAGCTACGGGAGTTCTGAGACCCAGTACTTC
NA	TRBJ2-3	NA	TRBV25-1	CASSDRGSTDTQYF	TGTGCCAGCAGTGATAGGGGGAGCACAGATACGCAGTATTTT
NA	TRBJ2-1	NA	TRBV9	CASSVSDEQFF	TGTGCCAGCAGCGTATCGGATGAGCAGTTCTTC
NA	TRBJ1-5	NA	TRBV2	CASSAAQLGNQPQHF	TGTGCCAGCAGCGCGGCCCAATTGGGCAATCAGCCCCAGCATTTT
NA	TRBJ2-1	NA	TRBV7-6	CASSLGGSPYNEQFF	TGTGCCAGCAGCTTAGGAGGTAGTCCCTACAATGAGCAGTTCTTC
NA	TRBJ1-1	NA	TRBV5-1	CASSLYSRGNTEAFF	TGCGCCAGCAGCTTGTATAGCAGGGGGAACACTGAAGCTTTCTTT
NA	TRBJ1-1	NA	TRBV6-6	CASRILTGSMNTEAFF	TGTGCCAGCAGGATTCTTACAGGGTCTATGAACACTGAAGCTTTCTTT
NA	TRBJ1-1	NA	TRBV11-2	CASSLDQGDAFF	TGTGCCAGCAGCTTAGATCAGGGTGACGCTTTCTTT
NA	TRBJ2-1	TRBD2	TRBV7-3	CASSLSYLAAYNEQFF	TGTGCCAGCAGCTTATCGTACCTAGCGGCCTACAATGAGCAGTTCTTC
once	TRBJ2-7	TRBD2	TRBV7-6	CASSHGGLAGGEQYF	TGTGCCAGCAGCCATGGGGGGCTAGCGGGAGGAGAGCAGTACTTC
NA	TRBJ1-2	NA	TRBV2	CASSDPRNYGYTF	TGTGCCAGCAGTGACCCCAGAAACTATGGCTACACCTTC
NA	TRBJ1-4	TRBD1	TRBV7-2	CASRSGQRFNEKLFF	TGTGCCAGCAGGTCGGGACAGCGCTTTAATGAAAAACTGTTTTTT
once	TRBJ1-2	TRBD1	TRBV5-4	CASSVQGTLYGYTF	TGTGCCAGCAGCGTACAGGGGACTCTCTATGGCTACACCTTC
NA	TRBJ2-7	TRBD2	TRBV30	CAWRRTSTYEQYF	TGTGCCTGGAGACGGACTAGCACCTACGAGCAGTACTTC
NA	TRBJ2-1	TRBD2	TRBV11-2	CASILAGGPMDEQFF	TGTGCCAGCATCCTTGCGGGGGGGCCGATGGATGAGCAGTTCTTC
NA	TRBJ2-1	TRBD2	TRBV7-6	CASSLRPFGAGGPFLNEQFF	TGTGCCAGCAGCCTCCGCCCGTTTGGAGCGGGGGGGCCGTTCCTCAATGAGCAGTTCTTC
NA	TRBJ1-4	TRBD1	TRBV30	CAWSGQGITNEKLFF	TGTGCCTGGAGTGGACAGGGTATAACTAATGAAAAACTGTTTTTT
once	TRBJ2-1	TRBD2	TRBV5-6	CASSPGLAGGFWAYNEQFF	TGTGCCAGCAGCCCCGGACTAGCGGGAGGGTTCTGGGCTTACAATGAGCAGTTCTTC
once	TRBJ2-7	TRBD2	TRBV19	CASSILLASHEQYF	TGTGCCAGTAGTATTTTACTAGCGAGCCACGAGCAGTACTTC
NA	TRBJ2-1	NA	TRBV5-4	CASSPGLPNDEQFF	TGTGCCAGCAGCCCTGGACTACCCAACGATGAGCAGTTCTTC
NA	TRBJ2-7	NA	TRBV6-1	CASSEEGGGPYEQYF	TGTGCCAGCAGTGAAGAAGGGGGGGGGCCTTACGAGCAGTACTTC
NA	TRBJ2-7	NA	TRBV11-3	CASSLRAGEQYF	TGTGCCAGCAGCTTAAGGGCGGGCGAGCAGTACTTC
NA	TRBJ2-4	TRBD1	TRBV6-5	CASSYSGTGTKNIQYF	TGTGCCAGCAGTTACTCCGGGACAGGGACCAAAAACATTCAGTACTTC
NA	TRBJ2-7	TRBD1	TRBV30	CAWSGGGQGSYKPYEQYF	TGTGCCTGGAGTGGAGGGGGACAGGGGTCCTATAAACCCTACGAGCAGTACTTC
NA	TRBJ2-7	TRBD1	TRBV30	CAWSVAGGYEQYF	TGTGCCTGGAGTGTTGCAGGGGGCTACGAGCAGTACTTC
NA	TRBJ1-1	TRBD1	TRBV6-5	CASSYSRGQKAFF	TGTGCCAGCAGTTACTCCCGGGGACAGAAAGCTTTCTTT
NA	TRBJ2-1	NA	TRBV7-2	CASSLDGSFYNEQFF	TGTGCCAGCAGCTTGGACGGGAGTTTCTACAATGAGCAGTTCTTC
NA	TRBJ2-1	TRBD2	TRBV2	CASRETGGEYNEQFF	TGTGCCAGCAGGGAGACGGGGGGAGAATACAATGAGCAGTTCTTC
NA	TRBJ1-2	NA	TRBV29-1	CSAGPRGAEGYTF	TGCAGCGCAGGGCCGCGGGGGGCGGAGGGCTACACCTTC
NA	TRBJ2-2	TRBD2	TRBV5-1	CASRPAGGSTGELFF	TGCGCCAGCAGGCCAGCGGGGGGTAGCACCGGGGAGCTGTTTTTT
NA	TRBJ1-2	TRBD1	TRBV5-5	CASSSGQLGYGYTF	TGTGCCAGCAGCTCGGGACAGTTGGGCTATGGCTACACCTTC
NA	TRBJ2-7	TRBD1	TRBV6-5	CATRTGFNEQYF	TGTGCCACCAGGACAGGGTTCAACGAGCAGTACTTC
NA	TRBJ1-5	NA	TRBV5-1	CASSPRGGDQPQHF	TGCGCCAGCAGCCCTCGGGGAGGGGACCAGCCCCAGCATTTT
NA	TRBJ2-3	NA	TRBV4-2	CASSQSPDTQYF	TGTGCCAGCAGCCAATCTCCAGATACGCAGTATTTT
once	TRBJ2-2	TRBD2	TRBV7-3	CASANPPSGGPGELFF	TGTGCCAGCGCAAACCCCCCTAGCGGGGGACCCGGGGAGCTGTTTTTT
NA	TRBJ1-1	TRBD1	TRBV7-9	CASSPNTGGSFF	TGTGCCAGCAGCCCTAATACAGGGGGAAGCTTCTTT
NA	TRBJ2-7	NA	TRBV29-1	CSGVREQYF	TGCAGCGGGGTCAGGGAGCAGTACTTC
NA	TRBJ1-6	TRBD1	TRBV18	CASSPGQGFENSPLHF	TGTGCCAGCTCTCCGGGACAGGGGTTTGAAAATTCACCCCTCCACTTT
once	TRBJ2-7	TRBD2	TRBV5-1	CASSSGYLAGPHEQYF	TGCGCCAGCAGCTCCGGGTATCTAGCGGGACCCCACGAGCAGTACTTC
NA	TRBJ2-7	NA	TRBV4-3	CASSGRGRSGGNEQYF	TGCGCCAGCAGCGGGCGGGGACGGTCAGGGGGAAACGAGCAGTACTTC
once	TRBJ2-2	TRBD2	TRBV5-1	CASSVTAGYTGELFF	TGCGCCAGCAGCGTTACAGCGGGGTACACCGGGGAGCTGTTTTTT
NA	TRBJ2-5	TRBD1	TRBV7-8	CASSPGQARGTQYF	TGTGCCAGCAGCCCGGGACAGGCCCGTGGGACCCAGTACTTC
NA	TRBJ2-2	TRBD1	TRBV5-1	CASSLTGQGTGELFF	TGCGCCAGCAGTCTCACGGGACAGGGAACCGGGGAGCTGTTTTTT
NA	TRBJ1-2	TRBD1	TRBV7-9	CASSSTEVRQGQGYTF	TGTGCCAGCAGCTCCACTGAAGTCAGACAGGGACAGGGCTACACCTTC
NA	TRBJ2-5	TRBD2	TRBV2	CASSETSGGQETQYF	TGTGCCAGCAGTGAGACTAGCGGGGGCCAAGAGACCCAGTACTTC
NA	TRBJ2-1	TRBD1	TRBV5-1	CASSAGTGAHYNEQFF	TGCGCCAGCAGCGCCGGGACAGGAGCCCACTACAATGAGCAGTTCTTC
NA	TRBJ2-3	NA	TRBV14	CASSSQPTDTQYF	TGTGCCAGCAGTTCACAGCCCACAGATACGCAGTATTTT
NA	TRBJ2-4	NA	TRBV6-5	CASSAGLSQNIQYF	TGTGCCAGCAGTGCGGGACTTTCCCAAAACATTCAGTACTTC
few	TRBJ2-7	NA	TRBV27	CASSPLGVEQYF	TGTGCCAGCAGTCCCTTAGGGGTGGAGCAGTACTTC
NA	TRBJ2-7	TRBD2	TRBV5-4	CASLPDPTTSGRHEQYF	TGTGCCAGCCTACCCGACCCCACGACTAGCGGGAGACACGAGCAGTACTTC
NA	TRBJ2-2	NA	TRBV7-2	CASSTGSWGRTGELFF	TGTGCCAGCAGCACAGGGAGCTGGGGCCGGACCGGGGAGCTGTTTTTT